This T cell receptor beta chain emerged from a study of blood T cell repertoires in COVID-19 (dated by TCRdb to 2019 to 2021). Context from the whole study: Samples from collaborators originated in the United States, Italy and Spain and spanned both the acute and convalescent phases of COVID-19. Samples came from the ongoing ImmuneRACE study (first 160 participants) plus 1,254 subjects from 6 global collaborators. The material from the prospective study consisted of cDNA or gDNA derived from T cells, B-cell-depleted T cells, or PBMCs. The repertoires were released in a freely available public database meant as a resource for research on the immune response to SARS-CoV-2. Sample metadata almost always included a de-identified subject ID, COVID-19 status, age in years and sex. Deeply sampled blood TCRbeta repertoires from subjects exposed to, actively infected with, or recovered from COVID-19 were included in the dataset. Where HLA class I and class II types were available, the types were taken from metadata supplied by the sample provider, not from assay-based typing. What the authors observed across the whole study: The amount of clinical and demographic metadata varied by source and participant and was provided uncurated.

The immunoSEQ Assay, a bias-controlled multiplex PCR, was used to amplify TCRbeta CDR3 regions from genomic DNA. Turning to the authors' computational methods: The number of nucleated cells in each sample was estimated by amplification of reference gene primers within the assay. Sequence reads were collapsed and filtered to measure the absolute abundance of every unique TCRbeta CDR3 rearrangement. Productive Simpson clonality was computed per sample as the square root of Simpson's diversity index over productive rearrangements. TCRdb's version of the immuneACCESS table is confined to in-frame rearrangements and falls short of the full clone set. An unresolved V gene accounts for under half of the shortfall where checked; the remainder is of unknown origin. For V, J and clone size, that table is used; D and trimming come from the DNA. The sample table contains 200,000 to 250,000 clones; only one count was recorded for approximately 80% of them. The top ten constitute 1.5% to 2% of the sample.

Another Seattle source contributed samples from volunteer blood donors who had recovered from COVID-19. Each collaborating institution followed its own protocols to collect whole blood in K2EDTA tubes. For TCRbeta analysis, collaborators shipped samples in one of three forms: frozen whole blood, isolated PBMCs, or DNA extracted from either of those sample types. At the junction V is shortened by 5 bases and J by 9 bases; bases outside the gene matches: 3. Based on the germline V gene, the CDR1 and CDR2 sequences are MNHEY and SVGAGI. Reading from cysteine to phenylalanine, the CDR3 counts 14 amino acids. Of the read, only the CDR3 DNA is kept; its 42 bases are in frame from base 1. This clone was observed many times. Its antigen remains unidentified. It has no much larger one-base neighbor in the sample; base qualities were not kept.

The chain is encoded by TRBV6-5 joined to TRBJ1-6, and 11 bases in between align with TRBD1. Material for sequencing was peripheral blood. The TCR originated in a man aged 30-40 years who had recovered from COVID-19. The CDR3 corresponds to CASSPGTGGSPLHF. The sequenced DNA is TGTGCCAGCAGTCCCGGGACAGGGGGTTCACCCCTCCACTTT.